These 10 T cell receptor beta chains were sequenced from one sample in a study of type 1 and type 2 diabetes patients. PCR was run on genomic DNA. The TCR beta CDR3 region was amplified using 30 forward and 13 reverse primers. TCRdb redid the calling of the multiplex PCR reads with MiXCR, one entry per CDR3 protein. The sample carries 250,000 to 300,000 distinct CDR3 sequences, approximately 45% recorded once. Source material: peripheral blood mononuclear cells (PBMCs). The receptors derive from a man younger than 35 with type 2 diabetes.

The V gene is TRBV25-1, the J gene TRBJ2-5, with 8 bases aligning to TRBD1. The assigned J gene may be wrong: the sequence end matches TRBJ2-1 better. The CDR3 loop spans 13 amino acids. Germline V gene data show CDR1 as MGHDK and CDR2 as SYGVNS. The CDR3 DNA sequence: TGTGCCAGCAGTGTGACAGGGGAGAATGAGCAGTTCTTC. Translation: CASSVTGENEQFF.

This chain uses TRBV28 with TRBJ2-3, with D tentatively TRBD1 (6 bases). There are 13 residues in the CDR3. The V end lost 7 bases, the J end lost 1 base, and 9 bases lay between the germline ends. The germline CDR1 and CDR2 sequences are MDHEN and SYDVKM. Written as DNA, the CDR3 is TGTGCCAGCACCCCAGGGGGCACAGATACGCAGTATTTT. Translated, it gives CASTPGGTDTQYF.

The chain recombines TRBV6-1 with TRBJ2-1; D is unclear. Germline-derived CDR1 and CDR2 are MNHNS and SASEGT. Deletions cut 2 bases from V and 4 bases from J, with 9 bases between. The CDR3 has 14 amino acids. CDR3 protein: CASSERGRYNEQFF. The CDR3 DNA sequence: TGTGCCAGCAGTGAACGTGGACGGTACAATGAGCAGTTCTTC.

This clonotype was seen more than once but under ten times. The chain is built from TRBV29-1 and TRBJ2-5, with D possibly being TRBD1 or TRBD2 (7 bases each). The CDR3 loop spans 16 amino acids. Germline V CDR1 and CDR2: SQVTM, ANQGSEA. The V gene lost 8 bases and the J gene lost 1 base, with 23 bases spanning the gap. The chain's CDR3 is CSILTWGGQLQETQYF. CDR3 DNA: TGCAGCATTCTTACCTGGGGGGGACAGCTCCAAGAGACCCAGTACTTC.

This clonotype appeared many times. This chain joins TRBV15 and TRBJ2-2; D is possibly TRBD2 (5 bases). CDR1 is LNHNV and CDR2 is YYDKDF in the germline V gene (reference sequence). The CDR3 sequence is 15 residues long. Trimming removed 5 bases from V and 5 bases from J, with 15 bases in between. The CDR3 DNA reads as TGTGCCACCAGCCTAGCTGGAGAGTGGACCGGGGAGCTGTTTTTT. This encodes CATSLAGEWTGELFF.

The J gene is TRBJ2-5, the V gene TRBV20-1; TRBD2 agrees at 8 bases. CDR3 length: 13 amino acids. Germline V gene sequence: CDR1 DFQATT, CDR2 SNEGSKA (reference sequence). V dropped 5 bases and J dropped 2; count of bases not matched to a gene: 4. CDR3 residues: CSAGSGGQETQYF. The CDR3, as DNA: TGCAGTGCTGGAAGCGGGGGACAAGAGACCCAGTACTTC.

The rearrangement joins TRBV24-1 to TRBJ2-7; the D gene is possibly TRBD2 (5 bases). The V and J ends lost 7 bases and 0 bases respectively, with 9 bases between them. The CDR3 is made up of 13 amino acids. Germline values: CDR1 KGHDR, CDR2 SFDVKD. CDR3 sequence reads: CATSEGSSYEQYF. DNA of the CDR3: TGTGCCACCAGCGAAGGGAGCTCCTACGAGCAGTACTTC.

The chain's CDR3 is CASSGGQGSTDTQYF. The CDR3 DNA reads TGTGCCAGCAGCGGGGGACAGGGTAGCACAGATACGCAGTATTTT. V gene TRBV9 combines with J gene TRBJ2-3, with 9 bases lining up with TRBD1. Trimming cost V 3 bases and J 0 bases; bases outside gene matches: 2. CDR3 size: 15 residues. CDR1 is SGDLS, CDR2 YYNGEE, per germline.

The V gene is TRBV20-1, the J gene TRBJ1-2; D might be TRBD1 (6 bases). From germline, CDR1 is DFQATT and CDR2 SNEGSKA (reference sequence). V was trimmed by 5 bases and J by 6 bases, leaving 10 bases between them. The CDR3 runs 11 residues. CDR3 region: CSAGRQDGYTF. The CDR3 DNA reads TGCAGTGCTGGGAGACAGGATGGCTACACCTTC.

The rearrangement uses TRBV29-1 and TRBJ1-2, with TRBD1 as a possible D gene (5 bases). The V end lost 7 bases, the J end lost 14 bases, and 17 bases lay between the germline ends. Germline assignment: CDR1 SQVTM and CDR2 ANQGSEA. The CDR3 length is 10 residues. The DNA for the CDR3 is TGCAGCGCCTGGGACGGCCTCTGGACCTTC. As protein: CSAWDGLWTF.